The 23 T cell receptor beta chains listed next were all sequenced from one sample in a study of blood T cells in healthy people across ages. Combining a sample-barcoded 5' primer with a J-beta primer mix, a second PCR ran for about 6 to 11 cycles. TCRdb itself ran the 5' RACE reads through MiXCR, one entry per CDR3 protein. The table has about 1.6 million distinct CDR3 sequences, about 32% seen once. Sequencing used blood. The receptors stem from a woman between 25 and 40 years old in good health.

This clonotype was counted between two and nine times. The chain carries TRBV6-2 or TRBV6-3 and TRBJ2-1, with TRBD1 matching 7 bases. With V trimmed by 7 bases and J by 7 bases, 10 bases remained unmatched. This CDR3 is built from 14 residues. Per the germline V gene, CDR1 is MNHEY and CDR2 is SVGEGT. The CDR3 coding sequence is TGTGCCAGCAACTACAGACAGGGCGGGAATGAGCAGTTCTTC. Translated: CASNYRQGGNEQFF.

This chain uses TRBV7-3 with TRBJ2-1; D is uncertain. Trimming removed 4 bases from V and 13 bases from J, with 14 bases in between. The germline V gene has CDR1 SGHTA and CDR2 FQGTGA. The CDR3 is made up of 12 amino acids. CDR3 residues: CASSSNPQPQFF. The CDR3 bases are TGTGCCAGCAGCTCAAATCCCCAACCCCAGTTCTTC.

This chain connects TRBV10-3 to TRBJ2-3, with D possibly matching TRBD1 (5 bases). V dropped 8 bases and J dropped 6 bases, with 21 bases sitting between them. Germline CDR1 ENHRY, CDR2 SYGVKD. This CDR3 is 15 amino acids long. CDR3 bases: TGTGCCATCTCCCCTGACAGAGCCGCCCGGGATACGCAGTATTTT. As protein: CAISPDRAARDTQYF.

CDR3 bases: TGTGCCAGCAGTTTCGGGCCAGGAGGGGGGCCTAGCTCCTACAATGAGCAGTTCTTC. Encoded protein: CASSFGPGGGPSSYNEQFF. The genes are TRBV27 and TRBJ2-1; either TRBD1 or TRBD2 may supply D (6 bases each). Per the germline V gene, CDR1 is MNHEY and CDR2 is SMNVEV (reference sequence). The CDR3 loop spans 19 amino acids. V lost 3 bases to trimming and J lost 0 bases, with 21 bases between them.

Concerning this clonotype itself: The germline gene is not matched at one end of the junction; a read error may be the cause. CDR3 sequence (DNA): TGCAGTGCCTGCCAAGGGACACCGAACGCTGAAGCTTTCTTT. This encodes CSACQGTPNAEAFF. The chain has TRBV20-1 and TRBJ1-1; possibly TRBD1 for D (6 bases). The germline gives CDR1 DFQATT, CDR2 SNEGSKA (reference sequence). The CDR3 is made up of 14 amino acids.

This clonotype was seen more than once but under ten times. J is TRBJ2-7 and V is TRBV14; the D gene is possibly TRBD1 (6 bases). Germline V CDR1 and CDR2: SGHDN, FVKESK. Trimming removed 3 bases from V and 7 bases from J, with 13 bases in between. The CDR3 runs to 13 residues. The CDR3 DNA follows: TGTGCCAGCAGCCACGGACAGTTGGGAGAGCAGTACTTC. Its translation: CASSHGQLGEQYF.

Only a few counts were recorded for this clonotype. V gene TRBV28 combines with J gene TRBJ2-4; TRBD2 aligns across 7 bases. The DNA end favors TRBJ2-7, so the J call may be wrong. The CDR3 runs 14 residues. CDR1 and CDR2 (germline): MDHEN, SYDVKM. This CDR3 is CASNHRGRAHEQYF. The CDR3 bases are TGTGCCAGCAACCACCGAGGGAGGGCTCACGAGCAGTACTTC.

As to this clonotype: A junction end diverges from the germline sequence, so it may reflect a read error. The chain combines TRBV7-3 with TRBJ1-5; D not resolved. CDR3 size: 15 residues. Germline loops: CDR1 SGHTA, CDR2 FQGTGA. For the CDR3, the DNA is TGTGCTAGCAGCGTGACGGTGCAGGGCAATCAGCCCCAGCATTTT. Amino acid sequence: CASSVTVQGNQPQHF.

This clonotype has at least ten counts. This chain links TRBV29-1 with TRBJ2-1, with D possibly TRBD1 on 5 matching bases. Germline V gene data show CDR1 as SQVTM and CDR2 as ANQGSEA. Trimming shortened V by 5 bases and J by 14 bases, and 25 bases separated the two germline ends. There are 14 residues in the CDR3. The CDR3 sequence: CSVRIRVQPIPEFF. The CDR3 DNA reads TGCAGCGTTCGAATCAGGGTCCAACCAATACCGGAGTTCTTC.

This clonotype was recorded many times. The V and J genes are TRBV20-1 and TRBJ2-5; no clear D. Germline V gene sequence: CDR1 DFQATT, CDR2 SNEGSKA (reference sequence). The CDR3 loop spans 14 amino acids. V was pared by 0 bases and J by 4 bases, with 12 bases between. The CDR3 loop reads CSARDNKGIETQYF. In DNA form, the CDR3 reads TGCAGTGCTAGAGATAATAAGGGAATAGAGACCCAGTACTTC.

In regard to this clonotype: One end of the junction fails to match germline, which may point to a read error. This chain joins TRBV10-3 and TRBJ1-1, with TRBD1 as a possible D gene (5 bases). This CDR3 is built from 12 residues. Germline V lookup: CDR1 ENHRY, CDR2 SYGVKD. The CDR3 here is CTISYGGAEAFF. As DNA, the CDR3 is TGTACCATCAGCTATGGGGGAGCTGAAGCTTTCTTT.

The chain uses TRBV28 and TRBJ1-2; possible D gene TRBD1, 6 bases. There are 14 residues in the CDR3. V gave up 7 bases and J gave up 3 bases, with 15 bases separating them. Germline V gene data show CDR1 as MDHEN and CDR2 as SYDVKM. The CDR3 is CASTSAGADYGYTF. Written as DNA, the CDR3 is TGTGCCAGCACCTCAGCAGGGGCGGACTATGGCTACACCTTC.

A word on this clonotype: The junction shows a germline mismatch at one end, possibly a read error. The DNA of the CDR3 is TGTACCAGCAGCTTAGGGACCTGGGGGGGCACAGATACGCAGTATTTT. It codes for CTSSLGTWGGTDTQYF. The chain has TRBV7-9 and TRBJ2-3; perhaps TRBD2 as D (6 bases). The CDR3 runs to 16 residues. The germline gives CDR1 SEHNR, CDR2 FQNEAQ (reference sequence).

This clonotype was seen a few times. The J gene is TRBJ1-2, the V gene TRBV6-6, with D possibly matching TRBD1 (6 bases). The V end lost 4 bases, the J end lost 4 bases, and 19 bases lay between the germline ends. CDR1 is MNHNY, CDR2 SVGAGI, per germline (reference sequence). This CDR3 contains 16 residues. CDR3 protein: CASSSTTGGLGYGYTF. The CDR3 DNA is TGTGCCAGCAGTTCAACGACGGGGGGCCTTGGCTATGGCTACACCTTC.

This clonotype showed up just a few times. The chain uses TRBV5-1 and TRBJ1-1; D might be TRBD1 (6 bases). The CDR3 covers 15 residues. The V end lost 4 bases, the J end lost 2 bases, and 15 bases lay between the germline ends. Per germline, CDR1 SGHRS and CDR2 YFSETQ. This chain's CDR3 is CASSAQWGANTEAFF. The CDR3 DNA follows: TGCGCCAGCAGCGCTCAGTGGGGGGCTAACACTGAAGCTTTCTTT.

The chain uses TRBV24-1 and TRBJ2-1; D is uncertain. With 1 base removed from V and 7 bases from J, the gap between germline ends came to 7 bases. CDR3 length: 13 amino acids. In germline, CDR1 is KGHDR, CDR2 SFDVKD. The DNA of the CDR3 is TGTGCCACCAGTGATTTTCTCAGAAATGAGCAGTTCTTC. Translated, it gives CATSDFLRNEQFF.

V gene TRBV20-1 combines with J gene TRBJ2-1; TRBD2 aligns across 12 bases. This CDR3 contains 14 residues. After removal of 3 bases from V and 9 bases from J, the junction contained 6 bases not matched to a gene. Germline CDR1 is DFQATT and CDR2 is SNEGSKA (reference sequence). In DNA form, the CDR3 reads TGCAGTGCTAGGGCTAGCGGGGGGGATGGTGAGCAGTTCTTC. Protein: CSARASGGDGEQFF.

This clonotype was detected a few times. The J gene is TRBJ2-3, the V gene TRBV6-5; a possible D gene is TRBD2 (6 bases). Germline V lookup: CDR1 MNHEY, CDR2 SVGAGI. The V end was cut by 5 bases, the J end by 2 bases, with 14 bases between. CDR3 length: 15 residues. Written as DNA, the CDR3 is TGTGCCAGCAGTCTCCGGGACTTTGACACAGATACGCAGTATTTT. It codes for CASSLRDFDTDTQYF.

This clonotype was found many times. The chain links TRBV29-1 to TRBJ2-7; D unresolved. CDR1 and CDR2 from the germline V gene are SQVTM and ANQGSEA. Trimming cost V 4 bases and J 0 bases, with 10 bases left between them. The CDR3 runs 13 residues. CDR3 amino acids: CSVVGRPSYEQYF. In nucleotides, the CDR3 is TGCAGCGTTGTAGGACGTCCCTCCTACGAGCAGTACTTC.

This chain links TRBV6-1 with TRBJ1-6, with TRBD1 identical over 9 bases. The germline gives CDR1 MNHNS, CDR2 SASEGT. This CDR3 has 15 amino acids. After removal of 4 bases from V and 10 bases from J, the junction contained 8 bases not matched to a gene. CDR3 nucleotides: TGTGCCAGCAGTGTACCGGGACAGGGCAACTCACCCCTCCACTTT. It translates to CASSVPGQGNSPLHF.

The chain uses TRBV12-3 or TRBV12-4 and TRBJ1-2, with TRBD1 as a possible D gene (6 bases). Trimming shortened V by 7 bases and J by 8 bases, and 17 bases separated the two germline ends. The CDR3 totals 13 residues. Written as DNA, the CDR3 is TGTGCCAGCACCTCGGACAGACCCCAGGGCTACACCTTC. Protein sequence: CASTSDRPQGYTF.

In this sample, this clonotype turned up a few times. V and J are TRBV7-2 and TRBJ2-7; D may be TRBD1 (6 bases). Per the germline V gene, CDR1 is SGHTA and CDR2 is FQGNSA. The CDR3 is 13 residues long. Trimming left V 5 bases short and J 5 bases short, with 13 bases between. DNA for the CDR3: TGTGCCAGCAGCCACAGGGTAGGCGACGAGCAGTACTTC. This translates into CASSHRVGDEQYF.

This clonotype appeared once. V and J are TRBV20-1 and TRBJ1-1; D is ambiguous. This CDR3 contains 12 residues. V lost 0 bases to trimming and J lost 11 bases, with 13 bases between them. From germline, CDR1 is DFQATT and CDR2 SNEGSKA (reference sequence). The CDR3: CSARDGGKGAFF. The CDR3 nucleotides read TGCAGTGCTAGAGATGGTGGCAAAGGGGCTTTCTTT.